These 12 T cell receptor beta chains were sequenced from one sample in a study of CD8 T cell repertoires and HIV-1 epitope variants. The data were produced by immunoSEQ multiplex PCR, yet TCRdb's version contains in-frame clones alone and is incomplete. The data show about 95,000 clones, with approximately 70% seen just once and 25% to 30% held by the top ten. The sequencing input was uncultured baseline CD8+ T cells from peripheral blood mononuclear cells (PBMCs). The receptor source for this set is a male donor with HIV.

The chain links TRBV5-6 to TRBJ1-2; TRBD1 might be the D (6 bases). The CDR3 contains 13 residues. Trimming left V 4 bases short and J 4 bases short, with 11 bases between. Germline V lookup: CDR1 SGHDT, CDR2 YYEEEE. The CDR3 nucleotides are TGTGCCAGCAGCCCGGGACAAACCTATGGCTACACCTTC. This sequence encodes CASSPGQTYGYTF.

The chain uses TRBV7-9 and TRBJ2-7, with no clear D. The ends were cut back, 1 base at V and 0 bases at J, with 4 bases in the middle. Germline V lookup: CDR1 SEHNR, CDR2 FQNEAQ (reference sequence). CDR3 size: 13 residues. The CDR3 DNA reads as TGTGCCAGCAGCTTAGATAGCTCCTACGAGCAGTACTTC. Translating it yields CASSLDSSYEQYF.

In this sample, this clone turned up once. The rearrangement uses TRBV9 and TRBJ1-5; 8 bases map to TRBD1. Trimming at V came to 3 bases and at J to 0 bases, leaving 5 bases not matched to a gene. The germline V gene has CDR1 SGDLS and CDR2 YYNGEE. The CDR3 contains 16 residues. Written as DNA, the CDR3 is TGTGCCAGCAGCGCAGGGGGCCAGAATAGCAATCAGCCCCAGCATTTT. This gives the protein CASSAGGQNSNQPQHF. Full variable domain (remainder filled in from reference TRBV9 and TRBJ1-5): DSGVTQTPKHLITATGQRVTLRCSPRSGDLSVYWYQQSLDQGLQFLIQYYNGEERAKGNILERFSAQQFPDLHSELNLSSLELGDSALYFCASSAGGQNSNQPQHFGDGTRLSIL.

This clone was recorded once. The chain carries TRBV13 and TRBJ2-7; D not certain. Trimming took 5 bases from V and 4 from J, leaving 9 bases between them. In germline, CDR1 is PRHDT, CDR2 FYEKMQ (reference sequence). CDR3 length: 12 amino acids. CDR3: CASSVSEYEQYF. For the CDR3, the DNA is TGTGCCAGCAGCGTCTCTGAATACGAGCAGTACTTC. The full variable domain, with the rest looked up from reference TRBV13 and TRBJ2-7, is AAGVIQSPRHLIKEKRETATLKCYPIPRHDTVYWYQQGPGQDPQFLISFYEKMQSDKGSIPDRFSAQQFSDYHSELNMSSLELGDSALYFCASSVSEYEQYFGPGTRLTVT.

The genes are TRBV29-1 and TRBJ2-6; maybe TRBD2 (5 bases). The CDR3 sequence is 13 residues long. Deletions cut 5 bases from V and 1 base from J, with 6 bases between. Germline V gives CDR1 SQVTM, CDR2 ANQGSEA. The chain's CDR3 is CSVRESGANVLTF. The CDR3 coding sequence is TGCAGCGTTCGGGAATCTGGGGCCAACGTCCTGACTTTC.

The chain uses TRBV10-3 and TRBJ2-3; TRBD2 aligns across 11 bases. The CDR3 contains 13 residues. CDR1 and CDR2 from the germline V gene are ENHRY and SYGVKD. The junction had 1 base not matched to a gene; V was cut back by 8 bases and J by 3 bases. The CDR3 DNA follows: TGTGCCATCTTAGCGGGGGGGACAGATACGCAGTATTTT. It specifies CAILAGGTDTQYF.

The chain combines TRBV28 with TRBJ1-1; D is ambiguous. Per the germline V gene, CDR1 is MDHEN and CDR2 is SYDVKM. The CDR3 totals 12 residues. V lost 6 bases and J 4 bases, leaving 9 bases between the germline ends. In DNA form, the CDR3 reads TGTGCCAGCAGGGTCGGGAGCACTGAAGCTTTCTTT. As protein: CASRVGSTEAFF.

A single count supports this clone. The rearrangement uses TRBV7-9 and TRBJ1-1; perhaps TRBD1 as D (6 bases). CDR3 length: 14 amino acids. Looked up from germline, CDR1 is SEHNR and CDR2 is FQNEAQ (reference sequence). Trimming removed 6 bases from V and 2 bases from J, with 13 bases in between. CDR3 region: CASSSSGDNTEAFF. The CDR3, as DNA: TGTGCCAGCAGTTCGTCAGGGGATAACACTGAAGCTTTCTTT.

The CDR3 DNA reads as TGTGCCAGCAGTCCGAGGACGGTGAACACTGAAGCTTTCTTT. This translates into CASSPRTVNTEAFF. The chain employs TRBV6-1 and TRBJ1-1, with D hard to call. V was clipped by 5 bases and J by 0 bases, with 10 bases between them. Per germline, CDR1 MNHNS and CDR2 SASEGT. CDR3 length: 14 residues.

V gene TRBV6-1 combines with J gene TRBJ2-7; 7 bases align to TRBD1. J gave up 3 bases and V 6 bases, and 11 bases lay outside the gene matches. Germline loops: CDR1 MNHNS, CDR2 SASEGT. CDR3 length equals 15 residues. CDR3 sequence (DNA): TGTGCCAGCAGATCATTTTGGACAGGAGACTACGAGCAGTACTTC. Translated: CASRSFWTGDYEQYF.

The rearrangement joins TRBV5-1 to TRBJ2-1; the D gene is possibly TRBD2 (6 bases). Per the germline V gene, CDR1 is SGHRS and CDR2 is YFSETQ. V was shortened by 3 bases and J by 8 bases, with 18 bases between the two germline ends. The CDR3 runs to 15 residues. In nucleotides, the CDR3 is TGCGCCAGCAGCTGGCGGGGCGGGCCTGGGGATGAGCAGTTCTTC. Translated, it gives CASSWRGGPGDEQFF.

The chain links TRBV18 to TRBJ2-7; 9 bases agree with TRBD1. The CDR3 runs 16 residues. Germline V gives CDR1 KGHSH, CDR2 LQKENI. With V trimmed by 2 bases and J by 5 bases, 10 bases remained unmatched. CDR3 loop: CASSPLPGQGNDEQYF. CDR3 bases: TGTGCCAGCTCACCATTGCCGGGACAGGGTAACGACGAGCAGTACTTC.